Below, 6 T cell receptor beta chains from the same sample are listed, as sequenced in a study of OX40 agonist ivuxolimab in advanced cancers. Data came from immunoSEQ multiplex PCR; TCRdb stores just in-frame clones and leaves some out. The sample contains 8,000 to 10,000 clones, around nine tenths of which appear only once. This specimen consisted of CD4+ or CD8+ T cells sorted from blood, obtained in a trial of the OX40 agonist ivuxolimab. These receptors were obtained from an adult with an advanced solid tumor such as melanoma, head and neck, liver or kidney cancer.

This chain uses TRBV7-8 with TRBJ1-1; TRBD1 matches at 9 bases. V lost 5 bases, J lost 1 base, and 2 bases stayed unmatched. Germline V gene lookup returns CDR1 SGHVS and CDR2 FQNEAQ. The CDR3 runs to 14 residues. The DNA for the CDR3 is TGTGCCAGCAGCGGGGGACAGGGGAACACTGAAGCTTTCTTT. Translated, it gives CASSGGQGNTEAFF.

In this sample, this clone turned up a few times. The chain is built from TRBV13 and TRBJ1-2; 7 positions agree with TRBD1. Trimming removed 4 bases from V and 8 bases from J; junction bases left unmatched: 13. This CDR3 contains 15 residues. In germline, CDR1 is PRHDT, CDR2 FYEKMQ (reference sequence). CDR3 nucleotide sequence: TGTGCCAGCAGCTGGCGCCGACAGGGAGAAGAAGGCTACACCTTC. Translated: CASSWRRQGEEGYTF.

This clone was observed a few times. This chain uses TRBV7-9 with TRBJ2-7; 7 bases are a match to TRBD1. This CDR3 contains 13 residues. Germline V gene sequence: CDR1 SEHNR, CDR2 FQNEAQ (reference sequence). V shed 5 bases and J 5 bases; nucleotides not matched to a gene: 6. CDR3 bases: TGTGCCAGCAGCCCCGGGACAGCCAACGAGCAGTACTTC. Amino acid sequence: CASSPGTANEQYF.

The chain couples TRBV6-1 to TRBJ2-7; D ambiguous. V lost 2 bases and J lost 7, with 15 bases in between. The CDR3 has 14 amino acids. Per the germline V gene, CDR1 is MNHNS and CDR2 is SASEGT. The CDR3 region is CASSETPRISEQYF. The CDR3 region has the DNA TGTGCCAGCAGTGAAACGCCTAGGATCTCTGAGCAGTACTTC.

The V gene is TRBV7-9, the J gene TRBJ2-1; 9 positions match TRBD1. This CDR3 contains 13 residues. Germline V gene data show CDR1 as SEHNR and CDR2 as FQNEAQ (reference sequence). Germline trimming cut 5 bases from V and 10 bases from J; bases unmatched to any gene: 6. The CDR3: CASSRTGVDEQFF. The CDR3 DNA reads as TGTGCCAGCAGCAGGACAGGGGTAGACGAGCAGTTCTTC. The whole variable domain, filled in from reference TRBV7-9 and TRBJ2-1, reads DTGVSQNPRHKITKRGQNVTFRCDPISEHNRLYWYRQTLGQGPEFLTYFQNEAQLEKSRLLSDRFSAERPKGSFSTLEIQRTEQGDSAMYLCASSRTGVDEQFFGPGTRLTVL.

The chain joins TRBV7-9 to TRBJ2-3, with D unresolved. The germline CDR1 and CDR2 sequences are SEHNR and FQNEAQ (reference sequence). V gave up 4 bases and J gave up 4 bases, with 9 bases separating them. The CDR3 spans 13 residues. CDR3 sequence (DNA): TGTGCCAGCAGCTCCCCCCTAGCAGATACGCAGTATTTT. The encoded protein is CASSSPLADTQYF. Looking up the rest from reference TRBV7-9 and TRBJ2-3 gives the full variable domain: DTGVSQNPRHKITKRGQNVTFRCDPISEHNRLYWYRQTLGQGPEFLTYFQNEAQLEKSRLLSDRFSAERPKGSFSTLEIQRTEQGDSAMYLCASSSPLADTQYFGPGTRLTVL.